These 9 T cell receptor beta chains were sequenced from one sample in a study of response to subunit inactivated influenza vaccine. TCRdb reanalysed the RT-PCR reads using MiXCR and keeps one entry per CDR3 protein. The data contain about 540,000 distinct CDR3 sequences, 12% to 15% of them singletons. The sample was PBMCs from blood, taken about 12 days after vaccination. The origin of the receptors is a man aged 45-65 years who received an inactivated influenza vaccine.

V is TRBV2 and J is TRBJ1-3; D remains unclear. This CDR3 is built from 13 residues. V was cut by 8 bases and J by 0 bases, with 8 bases left in between. The V gene's germline CDR1 is SNHLY and CDR2 FYNNEI. CDR3 region: CASGRTSGNTIYF. Written as DNA, the CDR3 is TGTGCCAGCGGTAGGACCTCTGGAAACACCATATATTTT.

This clonotype was seen repeatedly, ten times or more. This chain joins TRBV28 and TRBJ1-1; D may be TRBD1 (5 bases). Germline assignment: CDR1 MDHEN and CDR2 SYDVKM. The CDR3 runs to 15 residues. The V end lost 1 base, the J end lost 4 bases, and 13 bases lay between the germline ends. The CDR3 is CASSLSGGTSTEAFF. As DNA, the CDR3 is TGTGCCAGCAGTTTATCTGGGGGTACGAGCACTGAAGCTTTCTTT.

The genes are TRBV12-3 or TRBV12-4 and TRBJ2-7; D perhaps matches TRBD1 (5 bases). CDR3 length: 14 amino acids. V was shortened by 7 bases and J by 1 base, with 14 bases between the two germline ends. The CDR3 DNA sequence: TGTGCCAGCAAAGCAGGGATGGGGTCCTACGAGCAGTACTTC. As protein: CASKAGMGSYEQYF.

The chain has TRBV21-1 and TRBJ2-1; TRBD1, the D gene given by the table, was not confirmed from the DNA. TRBV21-1 is assigned pseudogene status. This CDR3 region has 18 residues. As DNA, the CDR3 is TGTGCCAGCAGCAAGCCTGGACAGGACGGGAGCTCCTACAATGAGCAGTTCTTC. It encodes CASSKPGQDGSSYNEQFF.

This clonotype was counted many times. This chain uses TRBV4-3 with TRBJ2-2; D gene uncertain. Per the germline V gene, CDR1 is LGHNA and CDR2 is YSLEER. This CDR3 is 15 amino acids long. The germline V and J ends were trimmed by 0 bases and 2 bases, with 7 bases remaining between them. The DNA for the CDR3 is TGCGCCAGCAGCCAAGACCCAGGAAACACCGGGGAGCTGTTTTTT. It translates to CASSQDPGNTGELFF.

Many counts were recorded for this clonotype. CDR3 DNA: TGTGCCAGCACTCGGACAGCCCTAGGCTATGGCTACACCTTC. Translating it yields CASTRTALGYGYTF. V and J are TRBV6-2 or TRBV6-3 and TRBJ1-2; TRBD1 might be the D (6 bases). This CDR3 has 14 residues. V lost 7 bases and J lost 4, with 16 bases in between. In germline, CDR1 is MNHEY, CDR2 SVGEGT.

This clonotype was seen a handful of times. This chain links TRBV11-2 with TRBJ2-1; TRBD2 aligns across 8 bases. V was pared by 4 bases and J by 10 bases, with 3 bases of the junction left unmatched. Germline CDR1 and CDR2: SGHAT and FQNNGV. There are 12 residues in the CDR3. The CDR3 nucleotides are TGTGCCAGCAGCTCCCGGGGGGGAGAGCAGTTCTTC. Its translation is CASSSRGGEQFF.

This chain joins TRBV19 and TRBJ1-4, with D hard to call. The V end was cut by 7 bases, the J end by 8 bases, with 14 bases between. This CDR3 is 13 amino acids long. CDR1 and CDR2 (germline): LNHDA, SQIVND (reference sequence). In DNA, the CDR3 is TGTGCCAGTAACGGCGGTACGTTGGAAAAACTGTTTTTT. Amino acids: CASNGGTLEKLFF.

In its sample, this clonotype was seen many times. This chain connects TRBV29-1 to TRBJ2-1, with D unresolved. Germline-derived CDR1 and CDR2 are SQVTM and ANQGSEA. Trimming shortened V by 6 bases and J by 3 bases, and 9 bases separated the two germline ends. This CDR3 is built from 12 residues. CDR3 amino acids: CSVLDGYNEQFF. CDR3 nucleotide sequence: TGCAGCGTCTTAGACGGCTACAATGAGCAGTTCTTC.